The rows below give T cell receptor beta chains drawn from one sample of a study of cytotoxic CD8 clonotypes in ibrutinib-treated CLL. Assay: immunoSEQ multiplex PCR; the TCRdb copy retains only in-frame clones and omits some. The sample lists approximately 90,000 clones; around 77% were seen once. Source: PBMCs, taken after 24 months of ibrutinib treatment. Receptor source: a human donor with chronic lymphocytic leukemia. Both conserved end residues are part of each CDR3. Each record gives: clone size, D gene, V gene, J gene, CDR3 DNA, CDR3 protein. The D gene is left open where the match is weak. The size field is filled for only some rows; it gives once, few, many or a size class.

clone size: NA
D gene: NA
V gene: TRBV7-9
J gene: TRBJ1-3
CDR3 DNA: TGTGCCAGCAGCCTATTATCTGGAAACACCATATATTTT
CDR3 protein: CASSLLSGNTIYF

clone size: NA
D gene: NA
V gene: TRBV6-1
J gene: TRBJ1-2
CDR3 DNA: TGTGCCAGCAGTGAAACTTCTAACACTAGGAACTATGGCTACACCTTC
CDR3 protein: CASSETSNTRNYGYTF

clone size: NA
D gene: NA
V gene: TRBV2
J gene: TRBJ2-3
CDR3 DNA: TGTGCCAGCACGTACAGCACAGATACGCAGTATTTT
CDR3 protein: CASTYSTDTQYF

clone size: once
D gene: TRBD2
V gene: TRBV2
J gene: TRBJ2-2
CDR3 DNA: TGTGCCAGGCGGACTAGCGGGGGGCTGAACACCGGGGAGCTGTTTTTT
CDR3 protein: CARRTSGGLNTGELFF

clone size: NA
D gene: TRBD1
V gene: TRBV5-1
J gene: TRBJ1-1
CDR3 DNA: TGCGGCTCTTCTCTACAAACAGGGGGGAACACTGAAGCTTTCTTT
CDR3 protein: CGSSLQTGGNTEAFF

clone size: NA
D gene: NA
V gene: TRBV7-7
J gene: TRBJ2-5
CDR3 DNA: TGTGCTAGCAGCTGGGGCGGCGAAGGGGAGACCCAGTACTTC
CDR3 protein: CASSWGGEGETQYF

clone size: NA
D gene: TRBD1
V gene: TRBV2
J gene: TRBJ2-5
CDR3 DNA: TGTGCCAGCAGCGGGACAGGGGGCCCACAAGAGACCCAGTACTTC
CDR3 protein: CASSGTGGPQETQYF

clone size: NA
D gene: NA
V gene: TRBV2
J gene: TRBJ2-5
CDR3 DNA: TGTGCCAGCAGGGTGGACCTGGGAGAGACCCAGTACTTC
CDR3 protein: CASRVDLGETQYF

clone size: few
D gene: TRBD1
V gene: TRBV2
J gene: TRBJ1-5
CDR3 DNA: TGTGCCAGCAGTTCGACAGGGCGGGATCGGCCCCAGCATTTT
CDR3 protein: CASSSTGRDRPQHF

clone size: NA
D gene: NA
V gene: TRBV5-6
J gene: TRBJ2-7
CDR3 DNA: TGTGCCAGCAACCAATTGGGATCTTTCTACGAGCAGTACTTC
CDR3 protein: CASNQLGSFYEQYF

clone size: NA
D gene: TRBD1
V gene: TRBV19
J gene: TRBJ2-2
CDR3 DNA: TGTGCCAGTAGTATAGCGGCCGACAGGGCGGGCACCGGGGAGCTGTTTTTT
CDR3 protein: CASSIAADRAGTGELFF

clone size: NA
D gene: NA
V gene: TRBV6-5
J gene: TRBJ2-3
CDR3 DNA: TGTGCCAGCAGCCTGGCTCCGGGACGCACAGATACGCAGTATTTT
CDR3 protein: CASSLAPGRTDTQYF

clone size: NA
D gene: NA
V gene: TRBV19
J gene: TRBJ2-7
CDR3 DNA: TGTGCCAGTAGTACCCGTGACGGAGACTACGAGCAGTACTTC
CDR3 protein: CASSTRDGDYEQYF

clone size: NA
D gene: NA
V gene: TRBV15
J gene: TRBJ2-2
CDR3 DNA: TGTGCCACCAGCCCCGTGGGGGGATTGAACACCGGGGAGCTGTTTTTT
CDR3 protein: CATSPVGGLNTGELFF

clone size: NA
D gene: TRBD2
V gene: TRBV7-2
J gene: TRBJ2-7
CDR3 DNA: TGTGCCAGCAGCGATCCCCCTTTTAGCGGGGCCTCCTACGAGCAGTACTTC
CDR3 protein: CASSDPPFSGASYEQYF

clone size: few
D gene: TRBD1
V gene: TRBV4-3
J gene: TRBJ1-2
CDR3 DNA: TGCGCCAGCAGCAGGACAGGGGGCCAGTGGGACTATGGCTACACCTTC
CDR3 protein: CASSRTGGQWDYGYTF

clone size: NA
D gene: TRBD1
V gene: TRBV19
J gene: TRBJ1-2
CDR3 DNA: TGTGCCAGTCGCCGGACAGGGGAGATCTATGGCTACACCTTC
CDR3 protein: CASRRTGEIYGYTF

clone size: NA
D gene: NA
V gene: TRBV11-2
J gene: TRBJ1-1
CDR3 DNA: TGTGCCAGCAGCTTGGGCGGGGGCTACACTGAAGCTTTCTTT
CDR3 protein: CASSLGGGYTEAFF

clone size: NA
D gene: NA
V gene: TRBV10-3
J gene: TRBJ2-3
CDR3 DNA: TGTGCCATCAGTGTGGCGGGAAGCACAGATACGCAGTATTTT
CDR3 protein: CAISVAGSTDTQYF

clone size: NA
D gene: NA
V gene: TRBV25-1
J gene: TRBJ1-1
CDR3 DNA: TGTGCCAGCAGTAACAGGGCGAACACTGAAGCTTTCTTT
CDR3 protein: CASSNRANTEAFF

clone size: NA
D gene: NA
V gene: TRBV2
J gene: TRBJ1-5
CDR3 DNA: TGTGCCAGCAGTGGGGGTCCAATTAGCAATCAGCCCCAGCATTTT
CDR3 protein: CASSGGPISNQPQHF

clone size: NA
D gene: NA
V gene: TRBV28
J gene: TRBJ1-4
CDR3 DNA: TGTGCCAGCCATGTAAGGGCCGGGCCCAAGGGAAAACTGTTTTTT
CDR3 protein: CASHVRAGPKGKLFF

clone size: NA
D gene: TRBD2
V gene: TRBV25-1
J gene: TRBJ2-5
CDR3 DNA: TGTGCCAGCAGTGTTCAGCGGGGCCAAGAGACCCAGTACTTC
CDR3 protein: CASSVQRGQETQYF

clone size: NA
D gene: TRBD2
V gene: TRBV7-8
J gene: TRBJ2-1
CDR3 DNA: TGTGCCAGCAGCTTAGTTGGCGCGGGGGGGATTTACAATGAGCAGTTCTTC
CDR3 protein: CASSLVGAGGIYNEQFF

clone size: few
D gene: TRBD1
V gene: TRBV25-1
J gene: TRBJ1-1
CDR3 DNA: TGTGCCAGCAGTGGAGAGGGGGACAGCCGGTTCATTAACACTGAAGCTTTCTTT
CDR3 protein: CASSGEGDSRFINTEAFF

clone size: NA
D gene: NA
V gene: TRBV11-2
J gene: TRBJ1-1
CDR3 DNA: TGTGCCAGCAGCTTAGCAGGGATTAACACTGAAGCTTTCTTT
CDR3 protein: CASSLAGINTEAFF